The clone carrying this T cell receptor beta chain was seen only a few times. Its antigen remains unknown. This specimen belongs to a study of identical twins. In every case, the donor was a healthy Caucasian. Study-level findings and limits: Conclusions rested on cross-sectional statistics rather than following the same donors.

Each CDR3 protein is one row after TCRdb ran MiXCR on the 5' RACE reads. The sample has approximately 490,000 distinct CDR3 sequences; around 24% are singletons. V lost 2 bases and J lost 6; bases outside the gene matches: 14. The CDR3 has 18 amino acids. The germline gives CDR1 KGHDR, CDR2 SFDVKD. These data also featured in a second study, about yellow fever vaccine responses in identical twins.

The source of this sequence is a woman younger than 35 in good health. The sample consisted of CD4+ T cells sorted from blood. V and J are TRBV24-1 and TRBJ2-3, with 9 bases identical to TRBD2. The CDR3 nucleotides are TGTGCCACCAGTGATTCGCCCTCTCTTAGCGGGAGACCGGATACGCAGTATTTT. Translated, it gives CATSDSPSLSGRPDTQYF.